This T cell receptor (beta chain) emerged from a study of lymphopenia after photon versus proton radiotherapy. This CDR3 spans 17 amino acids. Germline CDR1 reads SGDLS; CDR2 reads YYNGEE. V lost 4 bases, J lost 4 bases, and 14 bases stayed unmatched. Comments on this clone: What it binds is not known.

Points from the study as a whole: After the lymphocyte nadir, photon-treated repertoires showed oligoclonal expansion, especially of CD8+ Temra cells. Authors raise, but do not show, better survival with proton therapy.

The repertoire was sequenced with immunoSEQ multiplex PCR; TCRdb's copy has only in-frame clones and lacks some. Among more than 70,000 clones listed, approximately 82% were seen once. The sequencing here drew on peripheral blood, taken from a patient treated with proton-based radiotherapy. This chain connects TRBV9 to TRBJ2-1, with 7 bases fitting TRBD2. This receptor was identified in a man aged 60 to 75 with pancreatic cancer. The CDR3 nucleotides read TGTGCCAGCAGCCCCTACCAAGGGACTACGACATACAATGAGCAGTTCTTC. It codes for CASSPYQGTTTYNEQFF.